This paragraph covers one T cell receptor beta chain sequence. Its antigen is unknown. These data belong to a study of T cell responses to AZD1222 COVID-19 vaccine. Findings and limits, study-wide: Following two doses of AZD1222, Spike-specific TCR breadth and depth rose. Among spike-specific TCRs, nearly half reportedly target unmutated variant regions.

Only in-frame clones appear in the TCRdb table, and some are missing; sequencing was by immunoSEQ multiplex PCR. This table holds approximately 92,000 clones, approximately 91% found once. V was trimmed by 2 bases and J by 0 bases, leaving 8 bases between them. The CDR3 runs 16 residues. Germline lookup yields CDR1 MNHEY and CDR2 SVGEGT. The gene calls are TRBV6-2 or TRBV6-3 and TRBJ2-6; possibly TRBD1 for D (5 bases). The sample in question was peripheral blood, obtained on day 0 of AZD1222 vaccination. The sequence was collected from an adult in good health. CDR3 in amino acids: CASSYDRFSGANVLTF. CDR3 DNA: TGTGCCAGCAGTTACGACAGATTCTCTGGGGCCAACGTCCTGACTTTC.